A single sample is the source of the 2 T cell receptor beta chains below, sequenced in a study of cytomegalovirus exposure and HLA in healthy donors. Sequencing was performed with immunoSEQ multiplex PCR; in TCRdb, only in-frame clones are kept and a portion is missing. The table includes tens of thousands of clones, 94% detected once. The sequenced sample was PBMCs. The receptors were gathered from a woman aged 18-35 years in good health and CMV-seronegative.

The gene calls are TRBV6-5 and TRBJ1-2; D may be TRBD1 (5 bases). Germline loops: CDR1 MNHEY, CDR2 SVGAGI. The CDR3 runs 13 residues. V was trimmed by 3 bases and J by 6 bases, leaving 11 bases between them. The CDR3 loop is CASSYEQDDGYTF. The DNA for the CDR3 is TGTGCCAGCAGTTATGAACAGGACGATGGCTACACCTTC.

This chain uses TRBV6-1 with TRBJ2-1; 13 nucleotides line up with TRBD2. The ends lost 3 bases at V and 8 bases at J; junction bases unmatched: 19. Per the germline V gene, CDR1 is MNHNS and CDR2 is SASEGT. The CDR3 contains 20 residues. This CDR3 reads CASSEKLAGGPLLQSDEQFF. The CDR3 DNA sequence: TGTGCCAGCAGTGAGAAACTAGCGGGGGGGCCGTTATTACAAAGCGATGAGCAGTTCTTC.